This T cell receptor (beta chain) was documented in a study of human T cells and chemical hapten exposure. Study information: The study sensitized with 2% DPC on a 2 cm by 2 cm patch of upper inner arm skin.

MiXCR was run by TCRdb on the RACE reads, yielding one entry per CDR3 protein. This sample has 240,000 or so distinct CDR3 sequences, with about 8.1% found just once. Germline CDR1 reads MNHEY; CDR2 reads SMNVEV (reference sequence). Trimming removed 0 bases from V and 0 bases from J, with 27 bases in between. The CDR3 has 21 residues. Time point of the sample: pre-sensitization, week 0. Documented treatment: therapeutic diphenylcyclopropenone sensitization with weekly scalp DPC. Only after blood had been drawn was each patch test applied. This TCR derives from a woman between 40 and 55 years old with alopecia areata. Some clones in this sample may be carry-over from other donors' samples. V and J are TRBV27 and TRBJ2-7; maybe TRBD1 (6 bases). This sample comprised whole blood, obtained in connection with sensitization to the hapten diphenylcyclopropenone (DPC). The CDR3 is CASSLSAVLRGKRLFSYEQYF. CDR3 nucleotides: TGTGCCAGCAGTTTATCTGCGGTCTTGAGGGGGAAAAGGCTCTTCTCCTACGAGCAGTACTTC.